The 10 T cell receptor beta chains below were found in one sample sequenced in a study of CD4 T cells in relation to SARS-CoV-2 and coronaviruses. Their target antigens are unknown. Before the COVID-19 pandemic, during about 2011-2018, CD4+ T cells were taken from unexposed donors. After about 11 days of culture, CD4+ T cells were isolated. Repertoires were generated with immunoSEQ multiplex PCR, while TCRdb's copy carries only in-frame clones and drops some. The sample includes almost 20,000 clones, 60% to 80% of them seen just once. Sequences were obtained from CD4+ T cells from PBMCs, cultured in vitro. These receptor sequences come from a human donor in good health.

This clone is classed as medium-sized (0.01 to 0.1%). The genes are TRBV28 and TRBJ1-1; D might be TRBD1 (6 bases). V lost 6 bases to trimming and J lost 2 bases, with 13 bases between them. Germline assignment: CDR1 MDHEN and CDR2 SYDVKM. This CDR3 comprises 14 residues. CDR3 sequence: CASSTGTYNTEAFF. The CDR3 DNA is TGTGCCAGCAGCACCGGGACATACAACACTGAAGCTTTCTTT.

In the case of this clone: One end of the junction varies from germline; a read error may be responsible. The chain has TRBV7-9 and TRBJ1-2, with D maybe TRBD1 (5 bases). There are 13 residues in the CDR3. Germline values: CDR1 SEHNR, CDR2 FQNEAQ (reference sequence). CDR3 sequence reads: CASSPPGVSYYPF. The CDR3 DNA reads as TGTGCCAGCAGCCCACCGGGGGTATCATATTATCCCTTC.

The J gene is TRBJ2-7, the V gene TRBV2; D might be TRBD1 or TRBD2, each matching 7 bases. CDR1 and CDR2 (germline): SNHLY, FYNNEI. V was shortened by 6 bases and J by 2 bases, with 17 bases between the two germline ends. The CDR3 is made up of 15 amino acids. CDR3 residues: CASRKGAGAAYEQYF. CDR3 DNA: TGTGCCAGCAGGAAGGGGGCGGGGGCGGCCTACGAGCAGTACTTC.

The chain recombines TRBV3-1 (or the pseudogene TRBV3-2) with TRBJ1-5; TRBD1 is a possible D gene (6 bases). The CDR3 sequence is 13 residues long. Per germline, CDR1 LGHDT and CDR2 YNNKEL (reference sequence). Trimming stripped 2 bases from V and 7 bases from J, with 9 bases between. DNA of the CDR3: TGTGCCAGCAGCCAAACAGGGAACCAGCCCCAGCATTTT. Its translation: CASSQTGNQPQHF.

Written as DNA, the CDR3 is TGCGCCAGCAGCTTGAGGTCAAACAATGAGCAGTTCTTC. Encoded protein: CASSLRSNNEQFF. The chain uses TRBV5-1 and TRBJ2-1, with D unresolved. This CDR3 is 13 amino acids long. V was clipped by 1 base and J by 5 bases, with 7 bases between them. Germline-derived CDR1 and CDR2 are SGHRS and YFSETQ.

The genes are TRBV24-1 and TRBJ2-1; D might be TRBD2 (5 bases). Germline V gene data show CDR1 as KGHDR and CDR2 as SFDVKD. The V end was cut by 10 bases, the J end by 6 bases, with 9 bases between. This CDR3 comprises 11 residues. CDR3 sequence: CATGRGNEQFF. The CDR3 region has the DNA TGTGCCACGGGCCGGGGCAATGAGCAGTTCTTC.

This clone was detected only a few times. This chain uses TRBV3-1 (or the pseudogene TRBV3-2) with TRBJ1-2, with a weak D call TRBD1 (6 bases). Germline V lookup: CDR1 LGHDT, CDR2 YNNKEL (reference sequence). V gave up 4 bases and J gave up 2 bases, with 23 bases separating them. The CDR3 spans 18 residues. The CDR3 DNA follows: TGTGCCAGCAGCCCCGCACGTACCGGGGGCCCCGGGAACTATGGCTACACCTTC. It encodes CASSPARTGGPGNYGYTF.

This clone was recorded only once. The V gene is TRBV6-2 or TRBV6-3, the J gene TRBJ1-2; TRBD1 is a possible D gene (5 bases). The germline gives CDR1 MNHEY, CDR2 SVGEGT. V lost 0 bases and J 5 bases, leaving 10 bases between the germline ends. This CDR3 spans 14 amino acids. The CDR3 region is CASSYSSGLYGYTF. CDR3 sequence (DNA): TGTGCCAGCAGTTACTCTTCAGGGCTGTATGGCTACACCTTC.

This clone was found a few times. V is TRBV20-1 and J is TRBJ1-1, with a possible D match to TRBD1 (5 bases). The CDR3 has 14 amino acids. V gave up 3 bases and J gave up 1 base, with 12 bases separating them. Germline CDR1 is DFQATT and CDR2 is SNEGSKA (reference sequence). As DNA, the CDR3 is TGCAGTGCTAGTGGTGCCGGACAGAACACTGAAGCTTTCTTT. This codes for CSASGAGQNTEAFF.

The chain carries TRBV4-3 and TRBJ1-4, with D possibly TRBD1 on 6 matching bases. Deletions cut 4 bases from V and 8 bases from J, with 11 bases between. The CDR3 is 13 amino acids. The germline V gene encodes CDR1 LGHNA and CDR2 YSLEER. The CDR3 DNA reads as TGCGCCAGCAGCCGGAGGGGGTACGAAAAACTGTTTTTT. The encoded protein is CASSRRGYEKLFF.